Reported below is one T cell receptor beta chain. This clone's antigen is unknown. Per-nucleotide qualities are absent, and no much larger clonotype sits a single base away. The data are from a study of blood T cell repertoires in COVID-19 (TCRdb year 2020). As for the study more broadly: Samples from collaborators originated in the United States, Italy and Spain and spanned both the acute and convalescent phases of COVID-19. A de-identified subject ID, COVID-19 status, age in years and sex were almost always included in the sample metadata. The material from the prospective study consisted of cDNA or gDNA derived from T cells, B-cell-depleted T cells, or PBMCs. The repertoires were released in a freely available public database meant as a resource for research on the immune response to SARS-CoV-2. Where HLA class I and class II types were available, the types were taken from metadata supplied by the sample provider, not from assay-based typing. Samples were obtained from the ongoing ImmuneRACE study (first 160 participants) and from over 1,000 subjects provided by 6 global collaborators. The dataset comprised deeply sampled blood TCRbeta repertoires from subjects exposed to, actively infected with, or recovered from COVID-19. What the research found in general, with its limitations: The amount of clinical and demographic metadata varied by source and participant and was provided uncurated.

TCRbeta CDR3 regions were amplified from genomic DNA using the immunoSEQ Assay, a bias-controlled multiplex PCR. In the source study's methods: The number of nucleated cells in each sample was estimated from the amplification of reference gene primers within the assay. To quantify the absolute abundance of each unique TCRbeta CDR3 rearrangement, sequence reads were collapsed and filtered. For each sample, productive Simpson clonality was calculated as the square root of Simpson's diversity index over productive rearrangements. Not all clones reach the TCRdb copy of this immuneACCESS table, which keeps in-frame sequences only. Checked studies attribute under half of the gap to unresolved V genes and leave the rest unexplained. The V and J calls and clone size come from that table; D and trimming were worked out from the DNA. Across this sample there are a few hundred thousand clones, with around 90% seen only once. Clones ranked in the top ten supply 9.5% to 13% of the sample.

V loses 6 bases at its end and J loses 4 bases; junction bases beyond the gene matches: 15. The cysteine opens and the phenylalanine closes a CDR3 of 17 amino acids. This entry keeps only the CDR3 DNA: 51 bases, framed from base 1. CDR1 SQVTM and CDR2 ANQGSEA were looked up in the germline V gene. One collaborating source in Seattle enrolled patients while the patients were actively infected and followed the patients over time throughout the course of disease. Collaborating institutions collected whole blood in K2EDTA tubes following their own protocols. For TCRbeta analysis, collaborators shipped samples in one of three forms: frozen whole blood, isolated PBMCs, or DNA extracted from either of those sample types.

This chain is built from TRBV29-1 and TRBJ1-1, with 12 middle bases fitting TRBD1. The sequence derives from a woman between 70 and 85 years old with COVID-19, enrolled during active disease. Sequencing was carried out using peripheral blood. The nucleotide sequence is TGCAGCGTCGATTACGGGACAGGGGGCTCAAGAATCACTGAAGCTTTCTTT. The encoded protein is CSVDYGTGGSRITEAFF.